Listed below are T cell receptor beta chains from one sample, sequenced in a study of cytomegalovirus exposure and HLA in healthy donors. Sequenced by immunoSEQ multiplex PCR; TCRdb stores in-frame clones only, minus some. Of about 170,000 clones in the sample, 65% to 85% were seen once. The sample consisted of PBMCs. These TCRs come from a male donor in good health and CMV-seronegative. Both conserved end residues are part of each CDR3.

cdr3_length | j_call | v_call | cdr3_aa
14 | TRBJ1-5 | TRBV19 | CASSIRTANQPQHF
15 | TRBJ1-4 | TRBV7-9 | CASSLEGQGWEKLFF
18 | TRBJ2-3 | TRBV7-9 | CASSSRTSGGARTDTQYF
16 | TRBJ2-3 | TRBV27 | CASSSDSGGRGDTQYF
19 | TRBJ1-2 | TRBV12-5 | CASGWARVSGDRTNYGYTF
16 | TRBJ2-5 | TRBV7-2 | CASSLGLSGGVKTQYF
14 | TRBJ1-5 | TRBV30 | CAWSKQGGNQPQHF
14 | TRBJ2-7 | TRBV7-9 | CASSSNRGYYEQYF
15 | TRBJ1-1 | TRBV6-6 | CASSYLRASNTEAFF
18 | TRBJ2-5 | TRBV4-1 | CASSPQVLLREGQETQYF
13 | TRBJ2-7 | TRBV6-5 | CASTAGTSYEQYF
15 | TRBJ2-2 | TRBV9 | CASSDSGGATGELFF
14 | TRBJ1-1 | TRBV19 | CASSIDGRDTEAFF
16 | TRBJ1-2 | TRBV5-3 | CARSWPTGFSNYGYTF
14 | TRBJ1-1 | TRBV19 | CASSFRGEDTEAFF
16 | TRBJ2-5 | TRBV28 | CASSLWTGRSRETQYF